The clone carrying this TCR beta chain showed up just a few times. Its antigen is currently unknown. The data belong to a study of blood T cells in healthy people across ages. CDR3 length: 13 amino acids. Germline-derived CDR1 and CDR2 are MDHEN and SYDVKM. V was clipped by 3 bases and J by 4 bases, with 9 bases between them. Notes on the study in general: Investigators treated diversity estimates from one million T cells as underestimates. The study lacked donor CMV status, which possibly confounded expanded clonotype changes. Without sorted subsets, naive and antigen-experienced compartments could not be conclusively compared. Per million T cells, the diversity of TCR beta decreased roughly linearly as age advanced.

Together with a sample-barcoded 5' primer, a J-beta primer mix was included in a second PCR lasting roughly 6 to 12 cycles. TCRdb fed the 5' RACE reads into MiXCR, producing one record per CDR3 protein. Of hundreds of thousands of distinct CDR3 sequences in the sample, 20% to 25% are singletons; the top ten hold under 4%. J is TRBJ2-5 and V is TRBV28; possible D gene TRBD1, 5 bases. The sample comprised blood. This clonotype was obtained from a man in his 70s in good health. As DNA, the CDR3 is TGTGCCAGCAGTTTTGGACAAAGAGAGACCCAGTACTTC. This encodes CASSFGQRETQYF. The full variable domain, its missing parts supplied by reference TRBV28 and TRBJ2-5, is DVKVTQSSRYLVKRTGEKVFLECVQDMDHENMFWYRQDPGLGLRLIYFSYDVKMKEKGDIPEGYSVSREKKERFSLILESASTNQTSMYLCASSFGQRETQYFGPGTRLLVL.